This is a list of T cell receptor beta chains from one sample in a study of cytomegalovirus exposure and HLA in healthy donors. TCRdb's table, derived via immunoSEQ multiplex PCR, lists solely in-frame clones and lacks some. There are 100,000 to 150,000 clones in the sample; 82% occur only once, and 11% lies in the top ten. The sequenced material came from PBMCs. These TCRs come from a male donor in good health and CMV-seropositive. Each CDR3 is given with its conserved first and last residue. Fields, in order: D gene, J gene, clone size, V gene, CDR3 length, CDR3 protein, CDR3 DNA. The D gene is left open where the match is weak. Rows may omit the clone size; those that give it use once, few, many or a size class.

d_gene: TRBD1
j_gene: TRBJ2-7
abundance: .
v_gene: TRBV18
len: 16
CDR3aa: CASSPLQGLGSYEQYF
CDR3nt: TGTGCCAGCTCACCGCTACAGGGGTTGGGCTCCTACGAGCAGTACTTC

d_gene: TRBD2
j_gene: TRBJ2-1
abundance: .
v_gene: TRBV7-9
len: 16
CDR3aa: CSSTSLGAGVVGEQFF
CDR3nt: TGTTCCAGCACCAGCCTCGGAGCGGGAGTCGTAGGGGAGCAGTTCTTC

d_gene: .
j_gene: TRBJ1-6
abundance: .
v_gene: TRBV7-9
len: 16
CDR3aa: CASSLRQGWGNSPLHF
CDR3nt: TGTGCCAGCAGCTTAAGGCAGGGTTGGGGAAATTCACCCCTCCACTTT

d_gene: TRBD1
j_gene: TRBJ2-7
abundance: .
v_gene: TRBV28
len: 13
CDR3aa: CASSSSTRQGAYF
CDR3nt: TGTGCCAGCAGTTCATCGACTCGACAGGGGGCATACTTC

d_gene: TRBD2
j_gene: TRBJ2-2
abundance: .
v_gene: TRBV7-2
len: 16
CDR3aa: CASSLRTSVNTGELFF
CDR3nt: TGTGCCAGCAGCTTAAGGACTAGCGTGAACACCGGGGAGCTGTTTTTT

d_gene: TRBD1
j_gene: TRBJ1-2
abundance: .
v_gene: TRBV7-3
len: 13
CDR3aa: CASSPTGQGGYTF
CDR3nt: TGTGCCAGCAGCCCGACGGGACAGGGGGGCTACACCTTC

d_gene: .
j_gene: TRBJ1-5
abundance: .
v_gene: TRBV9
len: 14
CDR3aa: CASSVGTANQPQHF
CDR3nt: TGTGCCAGCAGCGTAGGGACAGCGAATCAGCCCCAGCATTTT

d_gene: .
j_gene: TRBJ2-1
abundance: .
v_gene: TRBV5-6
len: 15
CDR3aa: CASSQAGALANEQFF
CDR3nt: TGTGCCAGCAGCCAAGCGGGTGCCTTGGCTAATGAGCAGTTCTTC

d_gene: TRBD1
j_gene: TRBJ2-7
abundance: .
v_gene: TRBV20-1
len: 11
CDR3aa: CSGDSSYEQYF
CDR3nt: TGCAGTGGGGACAGCTCCTACGAGCAGTACTTC

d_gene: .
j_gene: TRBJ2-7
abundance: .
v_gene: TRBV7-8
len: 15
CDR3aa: CASSLVSGAGYEQYF
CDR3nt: TGTGCCAGCAGCTTAGTTTCAGGGGCAGGCTACGAGCAGTACTTC

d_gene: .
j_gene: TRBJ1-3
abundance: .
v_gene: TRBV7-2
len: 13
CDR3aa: CASSSGSGNTIYF
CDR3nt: TGTGCCAGCAGCTCCGGGAGCGGAAACACCATATATTTT

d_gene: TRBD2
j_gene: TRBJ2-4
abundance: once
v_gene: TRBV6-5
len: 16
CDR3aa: CASSYGRELGQNIQYF
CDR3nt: TGTGCCAGCAGTTACGGGCGGGAGCTAGGGCAAAACATTCAGTACTTC

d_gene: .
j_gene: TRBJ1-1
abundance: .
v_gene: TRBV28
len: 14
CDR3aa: CASSSAGRNTEAFF
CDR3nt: TGTGCCAGCAGTAGTGCGGGGAGGAACACTGAAGCTTTCTTT

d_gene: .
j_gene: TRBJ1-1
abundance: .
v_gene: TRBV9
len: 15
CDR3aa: CASSERPGMNTEAFF
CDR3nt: TGTGCCAGCAGCGAACGACCGGGAATGAACACTGAAGCTTTCTTT

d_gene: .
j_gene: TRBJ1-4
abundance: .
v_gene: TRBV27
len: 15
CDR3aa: CASSLSGVWSEKLFF
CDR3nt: TGTGCCAGCAGTTTATCCGGGGTCTGGAGTGAAAAACTGTTTTTT

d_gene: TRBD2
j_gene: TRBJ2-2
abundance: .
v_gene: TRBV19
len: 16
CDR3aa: CASSPGLAMNTGELFF
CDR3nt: TGTGCCAGTAGTCCTGGACTAGCGATGAACACCGGGGAGCTGTTTTTT

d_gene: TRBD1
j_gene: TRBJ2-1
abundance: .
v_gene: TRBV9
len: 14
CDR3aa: CASSSGTGIGEQFF
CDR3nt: TGTGCCAGCAGCTCAGGGACAGGGATAGGTGAGCAGTTCTTC

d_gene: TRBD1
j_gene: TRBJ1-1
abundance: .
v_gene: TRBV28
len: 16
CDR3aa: CASSLLSGGLNTEAFF
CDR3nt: TGTGCCAGCAGTTTATTGTCAGGGGGCCTGAACACTGAAGCTTTCTTT

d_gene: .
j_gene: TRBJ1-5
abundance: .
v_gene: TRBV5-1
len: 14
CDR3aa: CASSSGMSNQPQHF
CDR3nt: TGCGCCAGCAGCTCAGGGATGAGCAATCAGCCCCAGCATTTT

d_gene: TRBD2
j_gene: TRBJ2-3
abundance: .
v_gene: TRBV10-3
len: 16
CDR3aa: CAISAGTSGFTDTQYF
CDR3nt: TGTGCCATCAGTGCGGGGACTAGCGGTTTCACAGATACGCAGTATTTT

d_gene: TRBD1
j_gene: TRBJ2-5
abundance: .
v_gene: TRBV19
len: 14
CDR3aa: CASRGGQGRETQYF
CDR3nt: TGTGCCAGTAGAGGCGGACAGGGTAGAGAGACCCAGTACTTC

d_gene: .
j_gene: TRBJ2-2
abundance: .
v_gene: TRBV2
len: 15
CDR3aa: CASSDFLSNTGELFF
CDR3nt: TGTGCCAGCAGTGATTTTCTATCGAACACCGGGGAGCTGTTTTTT

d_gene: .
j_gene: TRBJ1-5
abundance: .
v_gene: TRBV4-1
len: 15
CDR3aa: CASSQEGRRNQPQHF
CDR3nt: TGCGCCAGCAGCCAAGAGGGGCGCCGCAATCAGCCCCAGCATTTT

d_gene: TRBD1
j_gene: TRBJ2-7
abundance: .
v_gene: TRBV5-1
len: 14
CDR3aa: CASSLTGTAYEQYF
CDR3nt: TGCGCCAGCAGCTTGACCGGGACAGCCTACGAGCAGTACTTC

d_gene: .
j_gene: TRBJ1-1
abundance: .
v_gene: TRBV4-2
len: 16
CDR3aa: CASSQAGGRGRTEAFF
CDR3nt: TGTGCCAGCAGCCAAGCGGGGGGGAGGGGGAGAACTGAAGCTTTCTTT

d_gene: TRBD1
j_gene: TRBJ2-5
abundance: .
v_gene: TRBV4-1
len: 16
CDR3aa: CASSQAFRGRGETQYF
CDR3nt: TGCGCCAGCAGCCAAGCTTTCAGGGGGCGGGGAGAGACCCAGTACTTC